This record covers a single T cell receptor beta chain. This clonotype was found a few times. This clone's antigen is unknown. No qualities accompany the bases; no much larger clone lies one base away. Memory CD4+ T cells were isolated as CD4+CD45RO+CD25- cells. Tregs, naive and memory CD4+ T cells from tumor, blood and ipsilateral draining lymph nodes of about five breast cancer patients underwent full-length TCR alpha and beta sequencing. Tumor tissue, along with lymph nodes from ipsilateral axillary dissection, was perfused with PBS, minced, and then digested using collagenase I and hyaluronidase. Mononuclear cells from lymph nodes or 45 to 60 ml of peripheral blood were isolated by Ficoll density gradient centrifugation. A purity exceeding 90% was confirmed by FACS for the sorted cell populations. The germline V gene encodes CDR1 DFQATT and CDR2 SNEGSKA (reference sequence). Including the terminal cysteine and phenylalanine, the CDR3 comprises 15 residues. CDR3 DNA only is kept here, 45 bases in frame from base 1. For this chain, trimming is 7 bases at the V end and 2 bases at the J end, and the number of junction bases without a gene match is 8.

The record originates from a study (dated by TCRdb to the mid-2010s). In terms of the full investigation: The study tested whether tumor-infiltrating Tregs in breast cancer are recruited from blood Tregs or converted in situ from other CD4+ T cell subsets. Study-level results and caveats: The validation in the larger cohort was limited to a single TCR beta V-J rearrangement instead of whole repertoires. Tumor memory CD4+ T cell TCR gene usage clustered with blood and lymph node memory CD4+ cells and lymph node naive CD4+ cells. The greatest overlap of tumor-infiltrating Treg TCR alpha and beta sequences was observed with tumor naive CD4+ T cells, followed by blood naive CD4+ T cells.

Full-length TCR variable regions were amplified by 5' RACE PCR with constant-region reverse primers, followed by semi-nested PCR with Nested Universal Primer A. The ReliaPrep RNA Cell Miniprep System was used to extract total RNA, which was then reverse transcribed into 5'RACE-ready cDNA with the SMARTer RACE 5'/3' Kit. Multiplex adaptors were used to barcode the full-length TCR alpha and beta libraries, which were then sequenced on an Illumina MiSeq. Per the original workflow: For each of nine subset-tissue groups, sequencing data from the five patients were pooled, and the groups were then compared using unsupervised clustering of TCR gene usage. The Morisita-Horn index was used to calculate repertoire similarity, with shared sequences weighted by how much each contributed to each repertoire. TCRdb reanalyzed the raw reads on its own, using fastp at Q25 for trimming and MiXCR for clone calling, and kept in-frame beta chains. For every CDR3 protein sequence, its rows merge into one entry that carries the most common genes and DNA. What appears here as the V and J calls and clone size reflects TCRdb's work, not the paper's. This sample gives roughly 44,000 distinct CDR3 sequences in total; 29% of them show up just once. The top ten constitute 3.5% to 4.5% of the sample.

The clonotype originates from a female donor with breast cancer. Sequencing input: memory CD4+ T cells sorted from a lymph node. The meaning of the sample's cell subset or site label: memory CD4+ T cells, CD4+CD45RO+CD25-. Here the chain combines TRBV20-1 and TRBJ2-1; TRBD1 agrees with 10 junctional bases. The DNA is TGCAGTGTTATACCGGACAGGGGGACCTACAATGAGCAGTTCTTC. Its protein reads: CSVIPDRGTYNEQFF.